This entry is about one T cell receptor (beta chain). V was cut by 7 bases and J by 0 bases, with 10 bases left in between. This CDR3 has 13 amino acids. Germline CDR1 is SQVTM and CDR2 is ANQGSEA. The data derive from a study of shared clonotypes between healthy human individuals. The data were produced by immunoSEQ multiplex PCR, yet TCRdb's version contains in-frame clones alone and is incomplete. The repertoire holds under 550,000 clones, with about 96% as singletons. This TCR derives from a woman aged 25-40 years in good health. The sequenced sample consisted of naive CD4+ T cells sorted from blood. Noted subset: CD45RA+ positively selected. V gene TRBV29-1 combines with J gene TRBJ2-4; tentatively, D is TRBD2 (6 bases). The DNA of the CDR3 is TGCAGCGCCTCGGGACTAGCCAAAAACATTCAGTACTTC. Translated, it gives CSASGLAKNIQYF. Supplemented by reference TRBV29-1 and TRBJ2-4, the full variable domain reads SAVISQKPSRDICQRGTSLTIQCQVDSQVTMMFWYRQQPGQSLTLIATANQGSEATYESGFVIDKFPISRPNLTFSTLTVSNMSPEDSSIYLCSASGLAKNIQYFGAGTRLSVL.